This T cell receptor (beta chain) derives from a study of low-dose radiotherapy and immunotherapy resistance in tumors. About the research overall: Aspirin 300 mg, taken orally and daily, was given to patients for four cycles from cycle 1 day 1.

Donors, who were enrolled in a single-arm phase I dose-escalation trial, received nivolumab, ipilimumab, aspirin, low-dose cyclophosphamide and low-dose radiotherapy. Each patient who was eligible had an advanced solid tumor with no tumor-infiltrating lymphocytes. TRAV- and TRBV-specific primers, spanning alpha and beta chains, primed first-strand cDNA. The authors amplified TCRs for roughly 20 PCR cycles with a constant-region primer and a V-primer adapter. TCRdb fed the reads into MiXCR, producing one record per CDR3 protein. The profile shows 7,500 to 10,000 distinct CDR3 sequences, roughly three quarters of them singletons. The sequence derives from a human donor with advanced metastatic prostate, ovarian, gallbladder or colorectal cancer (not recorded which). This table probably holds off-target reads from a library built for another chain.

The CDR3: CASSGRDRTINQPQHF. CDR3 nucleotide sequence: TGTGCCAGCAGTGGACGTGACAGGACGATCAATCAGCCCCAGCATTTT. The genes are TRBV6-1 and TRBJ1-5; D is perhaps TRBD1 (6 bases). Germline-derived CDR1 and CDR2 are MNHNS and SASEGT. The CDR3 has 16 amino acids. Trimming removed 4 bases at V and 3 bases at J, with 16 bases between.